This T cell receptor (beta chain) appears in the sequencing data of a study of cytomegalovirus exposure and HLA in healthy donors. Trimming stripped 5 bases from V and 5 bases from J, with 12 bases between. This CDR3 comprises 13 residues. CDR1 is LGHNT and CDR2 is FRNRAP in the germline V gene. The PCR was carried out with 60 Vbeta primers and 13 Jbeta primers. Clones were sequenced by immunoSEQ multiplex PCR, and TCRdb holds only the in-frame ones, with some missing. This sample has 150,000 to 200,000 clones, with more than 85% found just once. This sequence was found in a girl under three years old in good health and CMV-seronegative. Sequencing was done on a sample of PBMCs. V gene TRBV12-5 combines with J gene TRBJ2-5; D possibly corresponds to TRBD2 (5 bases). CDR3 region: CASGGAVTETQYF. CDR3 nucleotides: TGTGCTAGTGGTGGAGCGGTAACGGAGACCCAGTACTTC.